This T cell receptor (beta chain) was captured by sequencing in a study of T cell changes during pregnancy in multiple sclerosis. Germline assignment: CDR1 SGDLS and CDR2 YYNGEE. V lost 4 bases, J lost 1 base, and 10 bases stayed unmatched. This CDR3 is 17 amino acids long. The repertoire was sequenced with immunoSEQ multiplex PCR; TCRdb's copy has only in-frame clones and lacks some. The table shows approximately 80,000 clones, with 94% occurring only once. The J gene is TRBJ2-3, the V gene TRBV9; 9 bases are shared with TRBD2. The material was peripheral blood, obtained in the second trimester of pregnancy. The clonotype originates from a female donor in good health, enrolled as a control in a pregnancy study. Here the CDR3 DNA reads TGTGCCAGCAGCCGTAGCGGGAGCTCAACGGGCACAGATACGCAGTATTTT. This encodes CASSRSGSSTGTDTQYF.